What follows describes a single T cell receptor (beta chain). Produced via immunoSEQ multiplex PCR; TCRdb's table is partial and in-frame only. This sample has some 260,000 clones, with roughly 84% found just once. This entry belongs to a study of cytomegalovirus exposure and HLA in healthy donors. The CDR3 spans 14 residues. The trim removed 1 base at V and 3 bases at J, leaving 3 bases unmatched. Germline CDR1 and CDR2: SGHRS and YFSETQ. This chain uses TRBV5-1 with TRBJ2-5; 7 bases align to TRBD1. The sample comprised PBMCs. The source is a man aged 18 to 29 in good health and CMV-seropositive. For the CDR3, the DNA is TGCGCCAGCAGCTTGTTTGGGACAGAAGAGACCCAGTACTTC. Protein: CASSLFGTEETQYF.